Described below is a single T cell receptor beta chain sequence and its context. Its specific antigen is unknown. Base qualities are not at hand, and no much larger clone is one base apart. The germline ends are 9 bases apart after V is trimmed by 0 bases and J by 1 base. Looking up the germline V gene yields CDR1 KGHSH and CDR2 LQKENI. Its CDR3 holds 15 amino acids, cysteine through phenylalanine. Only the CDR3 region is kept as DNA, spanning 45 bases read in frame from base 1. The data belong to a study of beta chain features in type 1 diabetes (dated by TCRdb to the late 2010s). Some background on the complete study: Mean age, gender distribution, total cell number and subset yield did not differ between patients and healthy donors. A total of approximately 100 million sorted cells were examined across all samples, and the number of cells per subset was strongly correlated with RNA yield. In the study, recently diagnosed type 1 diabetes patients and matched healthy donors were compared on the TCRB repertoires of their sorted circulating CD4+ T cell subsets. Whereas all 30 or so donors provided naive and central memory subsets, regulatory and stem cell-like memory subsets were isolated from just 8 patients and about eight healthy donors.

The full study reports these points: In all four CD4+ subsets, TCRB CDR3 length was moderately but significantly shorter in type 1 diabetes patients. Because cDNA rather than genomic DNA was sequenced, highly expressing activated cells could have been over-represented, although no difference in activation and CD3 levels was found between groups. PCR might favor shorter templates, but patient and control samples were amplified and corrected together, so any skew would affect both groups equally. Patients with type 1 diabetes made fewer insertions and deleted more nucleotides at VDJ recombination sites, implying thymic rearrangement abnormalities. HLA sub-analyses involved small numbers of individuals, so any influence of HLA type on TCRB rearrangement remained unresolved. The naive, central memory and regulatory TCRB repertoires appeared to resemble one another more closely among patients than among healthy donors.

Each donor gave one peripheral blood draw, averaging roughly 100 mL, which was collected into heparinised tubes. A BD FACSAria II was used to sort naive, central memory, regulatory and stem cell-like memory CD4+ T cells with a panel that included CD45RO, CCR7, CD25, CD127, CD95 and CD27. Every sorted population had a purity above 98%. Right away, PBMCs were isolated by Lymphoprep density gradient centrifugation and were stained directly, with no culture step. So that batch effects would be minimized, each experiment stained and sorted samples in pairs, pairing one healthy donor with one patient. The entire amount of isolated RNA was reverse transcribed using the High Capacity cDNA Reverse Transcription Kit, so the sequenced TCRB transcripts were expressed ones. Deep immunoSEQ sequencing was performed on naive, central memory and regulatory T cell samples, with an average of roughly 3.6 million total reads per sample. Sorted cells were lysed in RLT buffer, and RNA was extracted using DNase-treated RNeasy Micro or Mini kits according to cell number. Each cell subset was processed on its own to prevent cross-contamination, while patient and healthy donor samples were processed together. Using the immunoSEQ multiplex PCR, TCRB sequences were amplified from cDNA into 87-bp fragments spanning the CDR3 region. Sequencing of the amplicons was performed on the Illumina HiSeq platform. The paper's processing steps were these. PCR bias was corrected computationally using synthetic template baselines, and reads within Hamming distance 2 were collapsed, with unmergeable singletons discarded. Reads were aligned against IMGT so that V, D and J genes, CDR3 length and insertions or deletions at six rearrangement sites could be assigned. Within each subset, clonotype counts were normalized to the number of sorted cells before true diversity and Gini coefficients were calculated with the tcR R package. The overlap coefficient, calculated on TCRB nucleotide sequences, was used to quantify repertoire sharing. As a proxy for the pre-selection repertoire, out-of-frame TCRB sequences from naive cells were analyzed. TCRdb holds this immuneACCESS table with in-frame rearrangements only. Some clones are missing; in checked studies, unresolved V genes explain under half, and the rest has no known cause. The DNA gave D and trimming, while V, J and clone size come from that table. The sample yields some 500,000 clones; about 10% were counted once. Less than 0.06% of the sample rests with the top ten.

This TCR was sampled from a woman in her late teens or twenties in good health. The sample consisted of naive CD4+ T cells from blood. The sample's cell subset or site label, in plain terms: true naive CD4+ T cells. The sequence is built from TRBV18 and TRBJ2-5, with a tentative D call of TRBD1 or TRBD2, each matching 5 bases. The DNA sequence follows: TGTGCCAGCTCACCACCCCGTGGGGGCCAAGAGACCCAGTACTTC. It translates to CASSPPRGGQETQYF.